Each of the 20 T cell receptor beta chains below was sequenced from the same sample in a study of cytotoxic CD8 clonotypes in ibrutinib-treated CLL. Clones were read by immunoSEQ multiplex PCR, and TCRdb kept only the in-frame ones, dropping some. Seen here are approximately 300,000 clones, 70% to 80% observed once, and the top ten hold 6.5% to 8.5%. Sequenced material: PBMCs, taken before ibrutinib treatment. All receptors come from a human donor with chronic lymphocytic leukemia.

This clone was detected a few times. The chain links TRBV18 to TRBJ2-5; D unresolved. Per germline, CDR1 KGHSH and CDR2 LQKENI. Trimming stripped 0 bases from V and 4 bases from J, with 6 bases between. This CDR3 comprises 13 residues. Written as DNA, the CDR3 is TGTGCCAGCTCACCACCGTCCGGAGAGACCCAGTACTTC. This codes for CASSPPSGETQYF.

The gene calls are TRBV11-3 and TRBJ2-1, with a possible D match to TRBD1 (6 bases). V shed 5 bases and J shed 2 bases, with 10 bases lying between them. The CDR3 consists of 14 residues. Germline V CDR1 and CDR2: SGHNT, YENEEA. In nucleotides, the CDR3 is TGTGCCAGCAGCCCTCAGGGGACCTACAATGAGCAGTTCTTC. It specifies CASSPQGTYNEQFF. Full variable domain (rest looked up from reference TRBV11-3 and TRBJ2-1): EAGVVQSPRYKIIEKKQPVAFWCNPISGHNTLYWYLQNLGQGPELLIRYENEEAVDDSQLPKDRFSAERLKGVDSTLKIQPAELGDSAVYLCASSPQGTYNEQFFGPGTRLTVL.

This clone was seen once. The rearrangement joins TRBV9 to TRBJ2-1, with 13 bases identical to TRBD2. V trimming: 0 bases; J trimming: 3 bases; junction bases outside the gene matches: 6. There are 18 residues in the CDR3. Germline-derived CDR1 and CDR2 are SGDLS and YYNGEE. CDR3 nucleotide sequence: TGTGCCAGCAGCGTAGAACTAGCGGGAGGGCCCAGCTACAATGAGCAGTTCTTC. Its protein product is CASSVELAGGPSYNEQFF.

The chain couples TRBV28 to TRBJ1-5, with 8 nucleotides matching TRBD1. Germline loops: CDR1 MDHEN, CDR2 SYDVKM. The CDR3 is 14 residues long. After removal of 4 bases from V and 7 bases from J, the junction contained 6 bases not matched to a gene. CDR3 sequence: CASSSGQGGQPQHF. CDR3 in DNA: TGTGCCAGCAGTTCTGGACAGGGAGGCCAGCCCCAGCATTTT.

The gene calls are TRBV19 and TRBJ1-5; D unresolved. The V gene's germline CDR1 is LNHDA and CDR2 SQIVND (reference sequence). Between the trimmed V and J ends, which lost 3 bases and 9 bases, there was a span of 9 bases. The CDR3 extends over 12 amino acids. CDR3 region: CASSISSGPQHF. In DNA, the CDR3 is TGTGCCAGTAGTATTTCTTCCGGGCCCCAGCATTTT. Filled out from reference TRBV19 and TRBJ1-5, the complete variable domain reads DGGITQSPKYLFRKEGQNVTLSCEQNLNHDAMYWYRQDPGQGLRLIYYSQIVNDFQKGDIAEGYSVSREKKESFPLTVTSAQKNPTAFYLCASSISSGPQHFGDGTRLSIL.

J is TRBJ1-3 and V is TRBV25-1; D is ambiguous. Trimming shortened V by 3 bases and J by 0 bases, and 9 bases separated the two germline ends. The germline gives CDR1 MGHDK, CDR2 SYGVNS. The CDR3 extends over 15 amino acids. The CDR3 loop reads CASSDPRTSGNTIYF. CDR3 in DNA: TGTGCCAGCAGTGATCCGCGGACCTCTGGAAACACCATATATTTT.

The genes are TRBV29-1 and TRBJ2-2; TRBD1 aligns across 7 bases. Trimming took 4 bases from V and 6 from J; bases not matched to a gene: 8. This CDR3 comprises 14 residues. The germline V gene encodes CDR1 SQVTM and CDR2 ANQGSEA. The CDR3 DNA reads as TGCAGCGTTGGGTCGTACAGGGGTTCCGGGGAGCTGTTTTTT. Its translation is CSVGSYRGSGELFF.

The CDR3: CSAREQEKLFF. The CDR3 bases are TGCAGTGCTAGAGAACAGGAAAAACTGTTTTTT. The J gene is TRBJ1-4, the V gene TRBV20-1, with D unresolved. With 0 bases removed from V and 8 bases from J, the gap between germline ends came to 4 bases. The CDR3 is made up of 11 amino acids. CDR1 is DFQATT and CDR2 is SNEGSKA in the germline V gene (reference sequence).

This clone was counted once. The chain couples TRBV28 to TRBJ2-6; D not certain. V lost 9 bases and J 5 bases, leaving 17 bases between the germline ends. This CDR3 has 15 residues. Germline CDR1 and CDR2: MDHEN and SYDVKM. This CDR3 reads CASSSARLRANVLTF. The CDR3 bases are TGTGCCAGTTCCAGTGCCCGGTTGAGGGCCAACGTCCTGACTTTC.

This chain connects TRBV5-6 to TRBJ2-6, with D unresolved. V was clipped by 0 bases and J by 1 base, with 5 bases between them. The CDR3 spans 15 residues. The germline V gene encodes CDR1 SGHDT and CDR2 YYEEEE. In nucleotides, the CDR3 is TGTGCCAGCAGCTTGGCCGGGTCTGGGGCCAACGTCCTGACTTTC. It encodes CASSLAGSGANVLTF.

V usage is TRBV28 and J usage is TRBJ1-2, with TRBD1 identical over 10 bases. The CDR3 sequence is 13 residues long. V was pared by 6 bases and J by 8 bases, with 6 bases of the junction left unmatched. Germline CDR1 reads MDHEN; CDR2 reads SYDVKM. The CDR3 coding sequence is TGTGCCAGCAGACCGGGACAGGGGTTGGGCTACACCTTC. Translation gives CASRPGQGLGYTF.

V usage is TRBV4-2 and J usage is TRBJ2-5; possible D gene TRBD2, 5 bases. The CDR3 length is 14 residues. CDR1 LGHNA and CDR2 YNFKEQ come from the germline V gene. Trimming pared 4 bases from V and 3 bases from J, leaving 12 bases between. This CDR3 is CASSPSSAEETQYF. CDR3 bases: TGTGCCAGCAGCCCCAGTTCAGCGGAAGAGACCCAGTACTTC.

This clone showed up just once. This rearrangement joins TRBV5-1 to TRBJ2-6, with no clear D. Germline CDR1 SGHRS, CDR2 YFSETQ. CDR3 length equals 14 residues. The V end lost 1 base, the J end lost 4 bases, and 6 bases lay between the germline ends. The CDR3 nucleotides read TGCGCCAGCAGCTTGAGTACCGGGGCCAACGTCCTGACTTTC. The encoded protein is CASSLSTGANVLTF.

The chain recombines TRBV25-1 with TRBJ1-2; D ambiguous. The CDR3 loop spans 15 amino acids. From germline, CDR1 is MGHDK and CDR2 SYGVNS. The ends were cut back, 5 bases at V and 0 bases at J, with 13 bases in the middle. This CDR3 reads CASSKRFGTNYGYTF. CDR3 bases: TGTGCCAGCAGTAAACGGTTTGGGACTAACTATGGCTACACCTTC.

This clone was counted only a few times. V and J are TRBV6-5 and TRBJ1-3, with TRBD1 identical over 11 bases. This CDR3 spans 14 amino acids. Looked up from germline, CDR1 is MNHEY and CDR2 is SVGAGI. Trimming took 0 bases from V and 8 from J; bases not matched to a gene: 0. CDR3 bases: TGTGCCAGCAGTTACTCGGGACAGGGGGACACCATATATTTT. As protein: CASSYSGQGDTIYF.

This clone was detected a few times. The chain combines TRBV29-1 with TRBJ1-2; D remains ambiguous. Trimming removed 4 bases from V and 0 bases from J, with 9 bases in between. CDR3 length: 13 residues. Germline CDR1 is SQVTM and CDR2 is ANQGSEA. CDR3 residues: CSVGSSANYGYTF. The CDR3 region has the DNA TGCAGCGTTGGTAGTTCAGCTAACTATGGCTACACCTTC.

V gene TRBV6-6 combines with J gene TRBJ1-1; the match to TRBD1 covers 8 bases. The CDR3 extends over 14 amino acids. Trimming cost V 6 bases and J 13 bases; bases outside gene matches: 16. Per germline, CDR1 MNHNY and CDR2 SVGAGI (reference sequence). CDR3 sequence (DNA): TGTGCCAGCAGCCTCGGGGCAGGGGGCGATCGGGTTTTCTTT. Translated, it gives CASSLGAGGDRVFF.

This clone was recorded once. V gene TRBV30 combines with J gene TRBJ1-4; no clear D gene. The CDR3 loop spans 14 amino acids. The germline V gene has CDR1 GTSNPN and CDR2 SVGIG (reference sequence). V dropped 6 bases and J dropped 0 bases, with 11 bases sitting between them. This CDR3 reads CACEADTTNEKLFF. As DNA, the CDR3 is TGTGCCTGTGAGGCCGACACAACTAATGAAAAACTGTTTTTT.

This chain uses TRBV7-8 with TRBJ2-2, with D possibly called TRBD1 or TRBD2 (5 bases each). The V end lost 0 bases, the J end lost 5 bases, and 13 bases lay between the germline ends. From germline, CDR1 is SGHVS and CDR2 FQNEAQ. The CDR3 sequence is 16 residues long. CDR3 nucleotides: TGTGCCAGCAGCTTAGCGTGGGGGACGAGGACCGGGGAGCTGTTTTTT. This encodes CASSLAWGTRTGELFF.

The gene calls are TRBV7-9 and TRBJ1-2; D unclear. The germline V gene has CDR1 SEHNR and CDR2 FQNEAQ (reference sequence). The CDR3 extends over 14 amino acids. Trimming stripped 3 bases from V and 2 bases from J, with 10 bases between. The CDR3 DNA sequence: TGTGCCAGCAGCTTGCCGGGGAGAAACTATGGCTACACCTTC. This gives the protein CASSLPGRNYGYTF.